The 3 T cell receptor beta chains given below trace back to one sample, sequenced in a study of Ad26.COV2.S vaccination and SARS-CoV-2 variants. TCRdb's table, derived via immunoSEQ multiplex PCR, lists solely in-frame clones and lacks some. The data contain just over 350,000 clones, 92% of them seen just once; the ten biggest clones take up about 3.9%. This specimen consisted of peripheral blood, obtained after recovery from COVID-19. The receptor source for this set is a human donor who had recovered from COVID-19.

This chain joins TRBV19 and TRBJ1-1, with no clear D. CDR3 length: 14 residues. Deletions cut 2 bases from V and 1 base from J, with 8 bases between. The germline gives CDR1 LNHDA, CDR2 SQIVND (reference sequence). The CDR3 bases are TGTGCCAGTAGTATAAGTCAGGCGAACACTGAAGCTTTCTTT. It yields the protein CASSISQANTEAFF.

The gene calls are TRBV4-3 and TRBJ1-6; D not certain. Germline values: CDR1 LGHNA, CDR2 YSLEER. This CDR3 comprises 15 residues. With 0 bases removed from V and 8 bases from J, the gap between germline ends came to 11 bases. Here the CDR3 reads CASSQDPGRYSPLHF. In DNA, the CDR3 is TGCGCCAGCAGCCAAGATCCGGGCCGGTATTCACCCCTCCACTTT.

The rearrangement uses TRBV4-1 and TRBJ2-5, with a tentative D call TRBD1 (6 bases). This CDR3 has 15 amino acids. Trimming shortened V by 1 base and J by 5 bases, and 14 bases separated the two germline ends. Per germline, CDR1 MGHRA and CDR2 YSYEKL. CDR3 in amino acids: CASSQGDRWTETQYF. Here the CDR3 DNA reads TGCGCCAGCAGCCAAGGCGACAGGTGGACGGAGACCCAGTACTTC.